This record looks at one TCR beta chain sequence and its context. The antigen is undetermined. This table comes from immunoSEQ multiplex PCR, and its TCRdb copy is limited to in-frame clones, with some not included. The sample yields 40,000 to 60,000 clones, roughly four fifths seen once. This sample is drawn from a study of OX40 agonist ivuxolimab in advanced cancers. For the study at large: Clinicians treated patients with ivuxolimab, an agonistic anti-OX40 (CD134) antibody. Three patients, one with hepatocellular carcinoma and two with cutaneous melanoma, responded partially.

CDR1 is SEHNR, CDR2 FQNEAQ, per germline (reference sequence). Trimming cost V 2 bases and J 7 bases, with 9 bases left between them. There are 13 residues in the CDR3. Blood was sampled at baseline, cycle 4 day 1, and cycle 7 day 1. Overall study findings and caveats: Certain nonresponders likewise exhibited a low normalized T-cell clonal expansion.

Sequenced here: CD4+ or CD8+ T cells sorted from blood, sampled in a trial of the OX40 agonist ivuxolimab. This TCR was recovered from an adult with an advanced solid tumor such as melanoma, head and neck, liver or kidney cancer. The V gene is TRBV7-9, the J gene TRBJ2-1; weak D call: TRBD2 (5 bases). DNA of the CDR3: TGTGCCAGCAGCTTATCGGGGTGGAATGAGCAGTTCTTC. Its translation is CASSLSGWNEQFF.